A single sample gave rise to the 14 T cell receptor beta chains below, sequenced in a study of T cell responses to AZD1222 COVID-19 vaccine. The repertoire was sequenced with immunoSEQ multiplex PCR; TCRdb's copy has only in-frame clones and lacks some. The sample carries about 150,000 clones, about 87% recorded once. The sample consisted of peripheral blood, taken on day 0 of AZD1222 vaccination. These TCRs come from an adult in good health.

This clone is a singleton in its sample. The chain joins TRBV9 to TRBJ2-2; D is ambiguous. V was pared by 6 bases and J by 0 bases, with 9 bases between. CDR3 length: 14 residues. Germline CDR1 SGDLS, CDR2 YYNGEE. CDR3 residues: CASNRLANTGELFF. CDR3 nucleotides: TGTGCCAGCAACAGACTCGCGAACACCGGGGAGCTGTTTTTT.

The V call is TRBV5-8, the J call TRBJ2-7; 7 nucleotides line up with TRBD1. Germline loops: CDR1 SGHTS, CDR2 YDEGEE. The CDR3 covers 14 residues. J lost 0 bases, V lost 4 bases, and 4 bases had no gene match. The CDR3 loop is CASSRTGASYEQYF. In DNA, the CDR3 is TGTGCCAGCAGCCGTACAGGGGCCTCCTACGAGCAGTACTTC.

The rearrangement links TRBV7-9 to TRBJ1-2; possible D gene TRBD1, 5 bases. V was trimmed by 7 bases and J by 6 bases, leaving 18 bases between them. This CDR3 spans 14 amino acids. The germline V gene has CDR1 SEHNR and CDR2 FQNEAQ (reference sequence). The CDR3 coding sequence is TGTGCCAGCAACTCCGGGACCGGGGGGAATGGCTACACCTTC. Protein sequence: CASNSGTGGNGYTF.

The chain couples TRBV15 to TRBJ1-3; the D gene is possibly TRBD1 (6 bases). The CDR3 length is 16 residues. The germline V and J ends were trimmed by 0 bases and 1 base, with 10 bases remaining between them. From germline, CDR1 is LNHNV and CDR2 YYDKDF (reference sequence). CDR3 DNA sequence: TGTGCCACCAGCAGAGAGGCCCAGGGGTCTGGAAACACCATATATTTT. It encodes CATSREAQGSGNTIYF.

V gene TRBV19 combines with J gene TRBJ2-3, with a possible D match to TRBD2 (5 bases). With 7 bases removed from V and 2 bases from J, the gap between germline ends came to 10 bases. The germline V gene encodes CDR1 LNHDA and CDR2 SQIVND (reference sequence). This CDR3 is built from 13 residues. DNA of the CDR3: TGTGCCAGTACCCCGGGGATCACAGATACGCAGTATTTT. As protein: CASTPGITDTQYF.

The chain recombines TRBV7-6 with TRBJ2-5, with TRBD2 matching 8 bases. V lost 3 bases and J lost 5; bases outside the gene matches: 8. The CDR3 loop spans 15 amino acids. CDR1 and CDR2 from the germline V gene are SGHVS and FNYEAQ. CDR3 residues: CASSFTGGRAETQYF. DNA of the CDR3: TGTGCCAGCAGCTTTACGGGGGGGAGGGCGGAGACCCAGTACTTC.

V usage is TRBV9 and J usage is TRBJ2-1; TRBD1 matches at 7 bases. The CDR3 length is 15 residues. V lost 1 base, J lost 7 bases, and 8 bases stayed unmatched. Germline-derived CDR1 and CDR2 are SGDLS and YYNGEE. CDR3 protein: CASSVNPGTANEQFF. The CDR3 DNA reads TGTGCCAGCAGCGTAAACCCCGGGACAGCTAATGAGCAGTTCTTC.

The chain combines TRBV19 with TRBJ1-6, with 8 bases identical to TRBD1. The length of the CDR3 is 15 residues. Per germline, CDR1 LNHDA and CDR2 SQIVND (reference sequence). V shed 6 bases, J shed 9 bases, and the junction held 10 bases outside the gene matches. In DNA form, the CDR3 reads TGTGCCAGTAGCCCACCCAGGGGGCGAGGTTCACCCCTCCACTTT. Residues: CASSPPRGRGSPLHF.

The V gene is TRBV12-3 or TRBV12-4, the J gene TRBJ1-3, with D unclear. V was pared by 11 bases and J by 0 bases, with 5 bases between. The CDR3 length is 11 residues. The CDR3 sequence is CAEGSGNTIYF. DNA of the CDR3: TGTGCCGAGGGCTCTGGAAACACCATATATTTT.

The chain has TRBV19 and TRBJ2-6, with D unresolved. The CDR3 runs 15 residues. Germline V gene data show CDR1 as LNHDA and CDR2 as SQIVND (reference sequence). V dropped 6 bases and J dropped 0 bases, with 9 bases sitting between them. The CDR3 nucleotides read TGTGCCAGTAGAAGAGCAGGCTCTGGGGCCAACGTCCTGACTTTC. Translating it yields CASRRAGSGANVLTF.

This clone came up a few times. This chain joins TRBV18 and TRBJ1-2; 7 bases map to TRBD1. The CDR3 has 16 residues. CDR1 and CDR2 from the germline V gene are KGHSH and LQKENI. V lost 4 bases and J lost 6; bases outside the gene matches: 14. CDR3 sequence: CASSLMGSGRGNGYTF. CDR3 nucleotides: TGTGCCAGCTCACTCATGGGATCTGGCAGGGGGAATGGCTACACCTTC.

This chain joins TRBV18 and TRBJ2-7, with D possibly TRBD1 on 5 matching bases. The germline V gene encodes CDR1 KGHSH and CDR2 LQKENI. This CDR3 is built from 14 residues. V lost 1 base and J lost 3, with 10 bases in between. In nucleotides, the CDR3 is TGTGCCAGCTCACCACAACAGGCGAGCTACGAGCAGTACTTC. It codes for CASSPQQASYEQYF.

V is TRBV7-2 and J is TRBJ1-3, with D possibly TRBD1 on 6 matching bases. The CDR3 runs 15 residues. Germline CDR1 SGHTA, CDR2 FQGNSA. V was cut by 5 bases and J by 4 bases, with 15 bases left in between. The CDR3 protein is CASSVIRGFGNTIYF. The CDR3 nucleotides read TGTGCCAGCAGCGTGATTAGGGGGTTCGGAAACACCATATATTTT. Complete variable domain (other parts from reference TRBV7-2 and TRBJ1-3): GAGVSQSPSNKVTEKGKDVELRCDPISGHTALYWYRQSLGQGLEFLIYFQGNSAPDKSGLPSDRFSAERTGGSVSTLTIQRTQQEDSAVYLCASSVIRGFGNTIYFGEGSWLTVV.

As concerns this clone: An end of the junction differs from the germline gene, which may be a read error. This chain uses TRBV6-1 with TRBJ1-2; no clear D. The CDR3 loop spans 15 amino acids. Germline CDR1 and CDR2: MNHNS and SASEGT. The CDR3 here is CASREGGRIHYGYTF. CDR3 DNA: TGTGCCAGCAGAGAAGGCGGACGCATTCACTATGGCTACACCTTC.